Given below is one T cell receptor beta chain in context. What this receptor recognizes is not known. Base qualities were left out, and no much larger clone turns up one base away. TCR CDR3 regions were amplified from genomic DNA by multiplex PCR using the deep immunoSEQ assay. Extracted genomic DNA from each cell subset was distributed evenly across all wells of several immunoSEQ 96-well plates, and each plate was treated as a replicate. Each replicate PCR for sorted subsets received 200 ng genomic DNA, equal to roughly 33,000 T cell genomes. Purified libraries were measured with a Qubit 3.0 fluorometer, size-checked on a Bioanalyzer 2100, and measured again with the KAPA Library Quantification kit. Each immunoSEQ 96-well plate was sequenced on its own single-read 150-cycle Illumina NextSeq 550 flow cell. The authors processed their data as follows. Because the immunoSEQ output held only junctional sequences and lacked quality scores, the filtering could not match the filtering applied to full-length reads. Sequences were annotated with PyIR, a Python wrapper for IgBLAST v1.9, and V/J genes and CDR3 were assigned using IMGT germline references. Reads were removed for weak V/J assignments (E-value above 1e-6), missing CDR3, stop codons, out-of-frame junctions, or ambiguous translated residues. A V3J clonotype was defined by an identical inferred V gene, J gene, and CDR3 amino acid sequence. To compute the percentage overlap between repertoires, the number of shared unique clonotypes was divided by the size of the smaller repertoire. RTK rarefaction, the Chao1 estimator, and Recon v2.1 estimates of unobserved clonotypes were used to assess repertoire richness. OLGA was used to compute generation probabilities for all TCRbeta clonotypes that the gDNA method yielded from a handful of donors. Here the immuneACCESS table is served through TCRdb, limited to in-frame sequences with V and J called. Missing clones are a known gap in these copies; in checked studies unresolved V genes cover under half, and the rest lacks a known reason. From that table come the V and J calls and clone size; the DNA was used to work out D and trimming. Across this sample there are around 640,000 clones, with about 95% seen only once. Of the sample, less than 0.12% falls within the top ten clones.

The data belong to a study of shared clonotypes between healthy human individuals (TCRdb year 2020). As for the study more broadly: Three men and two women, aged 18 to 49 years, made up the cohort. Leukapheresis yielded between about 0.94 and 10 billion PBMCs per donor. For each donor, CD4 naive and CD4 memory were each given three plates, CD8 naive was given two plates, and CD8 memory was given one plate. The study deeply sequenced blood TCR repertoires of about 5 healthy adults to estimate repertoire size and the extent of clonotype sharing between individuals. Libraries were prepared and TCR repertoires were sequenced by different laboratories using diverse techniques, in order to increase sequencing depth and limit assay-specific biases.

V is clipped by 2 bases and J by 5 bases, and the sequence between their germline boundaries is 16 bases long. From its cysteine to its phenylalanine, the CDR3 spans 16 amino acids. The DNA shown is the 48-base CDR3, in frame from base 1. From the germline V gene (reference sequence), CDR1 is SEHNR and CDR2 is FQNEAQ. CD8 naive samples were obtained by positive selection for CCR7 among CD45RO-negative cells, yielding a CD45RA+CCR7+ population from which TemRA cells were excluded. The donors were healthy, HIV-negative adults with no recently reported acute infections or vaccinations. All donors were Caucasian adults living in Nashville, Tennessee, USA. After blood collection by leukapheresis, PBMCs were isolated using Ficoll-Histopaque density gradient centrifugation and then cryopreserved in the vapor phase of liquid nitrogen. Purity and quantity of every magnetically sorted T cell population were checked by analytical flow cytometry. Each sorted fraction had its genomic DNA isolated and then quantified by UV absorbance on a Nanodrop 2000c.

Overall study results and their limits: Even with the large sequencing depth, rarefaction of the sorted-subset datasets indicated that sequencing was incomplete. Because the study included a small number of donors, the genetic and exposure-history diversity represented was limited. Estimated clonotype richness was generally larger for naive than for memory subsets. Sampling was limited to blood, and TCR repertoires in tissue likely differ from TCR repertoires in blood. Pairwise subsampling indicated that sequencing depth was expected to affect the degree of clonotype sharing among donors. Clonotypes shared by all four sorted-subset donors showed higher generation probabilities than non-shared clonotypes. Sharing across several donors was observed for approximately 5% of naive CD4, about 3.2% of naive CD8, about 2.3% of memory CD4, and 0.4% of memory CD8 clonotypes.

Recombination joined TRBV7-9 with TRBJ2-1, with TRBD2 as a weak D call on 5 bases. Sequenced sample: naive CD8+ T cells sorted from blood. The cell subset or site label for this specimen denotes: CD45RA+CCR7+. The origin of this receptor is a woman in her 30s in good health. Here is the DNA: TGTGCCAGCAGCTTAAGTAGCGCTCCCGTTGACAATGAGCAGTTCTTC. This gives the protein CASSLSSAPVDNEQFF.